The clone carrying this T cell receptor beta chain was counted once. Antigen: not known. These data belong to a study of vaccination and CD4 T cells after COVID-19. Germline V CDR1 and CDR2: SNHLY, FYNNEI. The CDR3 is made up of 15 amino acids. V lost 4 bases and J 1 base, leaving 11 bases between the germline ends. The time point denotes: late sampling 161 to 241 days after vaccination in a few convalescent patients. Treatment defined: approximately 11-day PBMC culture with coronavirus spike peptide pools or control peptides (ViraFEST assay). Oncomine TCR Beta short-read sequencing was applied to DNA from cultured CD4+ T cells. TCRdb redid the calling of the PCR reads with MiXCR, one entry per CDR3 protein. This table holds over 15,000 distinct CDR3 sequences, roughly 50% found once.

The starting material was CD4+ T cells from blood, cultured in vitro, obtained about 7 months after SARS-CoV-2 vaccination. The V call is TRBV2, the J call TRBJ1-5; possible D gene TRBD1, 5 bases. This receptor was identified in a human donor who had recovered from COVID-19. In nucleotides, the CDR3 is TGTGCCAGCAGTGCCGAGGGGTCGAGCAATCAGCCCCAGCATTTT. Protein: CASSAEGSSNQPQHF.